This T cell receptor beta chain came from a study of T cells in localized non-small cell lung cancer. Each adjacent lung sample was taken at least 2 cm from the tumor margin and was free of atypia. Germline CDR1 and CDR2: SGHNT and YENEEA. The CDR3 extends over 16 amino acids. Trimming removed 5 bases from V and 2 bases from J, with 17 bases in between. By proportion, this clone is medium-sized. What it binds is unknown. General study findings and limits: Maximal T cell clonality occurred in uninvolved adjacent lung, with tumor ranking below it. Median detection of top 100 tumor clones in adjacent lung was over 45 clones.

TCRdb's copy holds only in-frame clones and misses some; the assay was immunoSEQ multiplex PCR. The data hold thousands of clones, with under 30% observed a single time. This rearrangement joins TRBV11-3 to TRBJ2-3, with unresolved D. Sequenced here: normal lung tissue next to the tumor, sampled before any cancer treatment. This receptor was obtained from a man aged 40 to 69 with stage II squamous cell lung carcinoma. The CDR3 protein is CASSPPRQATTDTQYF. DNA for the CDR3: TGTGCCAGCAGCCCCCCTCGGCAGGCCACCACAGATACGCAGTATTTT.